A single sample is the source of the 4 T cell receptor beta chains below, sequenced in a study of cytomegalovirus exposure and HLA in healthy donors. The primer mix had 60 Vbeta and 13 Jbeta primers. Clones were read by immunoSEQ multiplex PCR, and TCRdb kept only the in-frame ones, dropping some. The sample lists roughly 150,000 clones, approximately 80% occurring once. Sequencing used PBMCs. These receptors originate from a young man in good health and CMV-seropositive.

V gene TRBV5-8 combines with J gene TRBJ1-5; maybe TRBD1 (6 bases). Trimming removed 4 bases at V and 4 bases at J, with 12 bases between. Germline V gene lookup returns CDR1 SGHTS and CDR2 YDEGEE. The CDR3 is made up of 14 amino acids. CDR3 in DNA: TGTGCCAGCAGCCGGAGGGGGGGAAATCAGCCCCAGCATTTT. As protein: CASSRRGGNQPQHF.

V gene TRBV29-1 combines with J gene TRBJ1-1, with D possibly being TRBD1 (5 bases). V was pared by 8 bases and J by 5 bases, with 15 bases between. The CDR3 covers 12 residues. Germline assignment: CDR1 SQVTM and CDR2 ANQGSEA. The DNA of the CDR3 is TGCAGCACGTTCGGGGGAGGGACTGAAGCTTTCTTT. Translated: CSTFGGGTEAFF.

This clone is labeled as medium-sized. This specimen includes other DNA sequences encoding the same CDR3. The chain uses TRBV30 and TRBJ1-1; 7 bases agree with TRBD1. This CDR3 spans 12 amino acids. Germline V CDR1 and CDR2: GTSNPN, SVGIG (reference sequence). V shed 4 bases, J shed 5 bases, and the junction held 4 bases outside the gene matches. CDR3 sequence reads: CAWTQGSTEAFF. The CDR3, as DNA: TGTGCCTGGACACAGGGGAGTACTGAAGCTTTCTTT.

Only a few counts were recorded for this clone. The V and J genes are TRBV27 and TRBJ2-7; 7 bases match TRBD1. V was clipped by 6 bases and J by 4 bases; unmatched bases: 12. The CDR3 consists of 15 residues. CDR1 and CDR2 (germline): MNHEY, SMNVEV (reference sequence). DNA for the CDR3: TGTGCCAGCAGCCCGACCCGGGACAGAGTATACGAGCAGTACTTC. As protein: CASSPTRDRVYEQYF.